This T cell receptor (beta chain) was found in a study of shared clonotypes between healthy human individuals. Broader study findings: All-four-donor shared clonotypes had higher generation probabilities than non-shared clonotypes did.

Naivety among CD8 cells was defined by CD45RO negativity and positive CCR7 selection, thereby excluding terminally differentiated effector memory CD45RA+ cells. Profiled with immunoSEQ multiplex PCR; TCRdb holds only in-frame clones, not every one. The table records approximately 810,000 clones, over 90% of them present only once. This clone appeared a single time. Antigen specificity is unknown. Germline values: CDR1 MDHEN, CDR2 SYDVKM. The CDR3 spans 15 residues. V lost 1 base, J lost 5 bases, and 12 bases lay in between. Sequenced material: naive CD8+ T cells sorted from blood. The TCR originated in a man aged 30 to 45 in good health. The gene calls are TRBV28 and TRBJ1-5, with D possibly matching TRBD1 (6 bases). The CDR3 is CASSLSLTGHQPQHF. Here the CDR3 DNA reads TGTGCCAGCAGTTTATCCCTGACAGGACATCAGCCCCAGCATTTT.